This T cell receptor (beta chain) originates from a study of blood T cell repertoires in COVID-19. CDR1 and CDR2 from the germline V gene are SGHDT and YYEEEE. The length of the CDR3 is 14 residues. Trimming took 2 bases from V and 5 from J; bases not matched to a gene: 4. Assay used: immunoSEQ multiplex PCR; TCRdb lists only in-frame clones, some missing. This sample yields 150,000 to 200,000 clones, of which approximately 80% are seen a single time; under 7% belongs to the top ten. Recruits, aged roughly 18 to 95 years, lived in 25 or so US areas. The origin of this receptor is a middle-aged man who had recovered from COVID-19. The rearrangement joins TRBV5-6 to TRBJ1-1; TRBD1 aligns across 9 bases. Source material: PBMCs or T cells enriched from blood (not recorded which). CDR3 loop: CASSLGQGMTEAFF. CDR3 sequence (DNA): TGTGCCAGCAGCTTAGGACAGGGGATGACTGAAGCTTTCTTT.